A single sample gave rise to the 19 T cell receptor beta chains below, sequenced in a study of blood T cell repertoires in COVID-19. The method was immunoSEQ multiplex PCR; TCRdb's version includes in-frame clones alone and lacks a portion of them. The sample contains some 280,000 clones, just under 85% of which appear only once. The sample comprised peripheral blood. The receptor source for this set is a woman aged 45-60 years with active or convalescent COVID-19.

The gene calls are TRBV27 and TRBJ2-5; the match to TRBD1 covers 7 bases. V was clipped by 6 bases and J by 4 bases; unmatched bases: 11. The CDR3 has 15 residues. CDR1 and CDR2 (germline): MNHEY, SMNVEV (reference sequence). CDR3 in amino acids: CASRTGSTQSETQYF. In nucleotides, the CDR3 is TGTGCCAGCAGGACAGGGTCAACCCAATCAGAGACCCAGTACTTC.

The rearrangement links TRBV5-5 to TRBJ2-3; the D gene is possibly TRBD2 (6 bases). The CDR3 covers 15 residues. Germline V CDR1 and CDR2: SGHKS, YYEKEE (reference sequence). Trimming left V 3 bases short and J 1 base short, with 12 bases between. DNA of the CDR3: TGTGCCAGCAGCTACGACCCGGGGGGCACAGATACGCAGTATTTT. It specifies CASSYDPGGTDTQYF. The entire variable domain, with the rest obtained from reference TRBV5-5 and TRBJ2-3, is as follows: DAGVTQSPTHLIKTRGQQVTLRCSPISGHKSVSWYQQVLGQGPQFIFQYYEKEERGRGNFPDRFSARQFPNYSSELNVNALLLGDSALYLCASSYDPGGTDTQYFGPGTRLTVL.

As for this clone: This could be a read error, since a much larger clone is one nucleotide away. The chain employs TRBV27 and TRBJ1-6; 8 bases fit TRBD1. Germline V gene data show CDR1 as MNHEY and CDR2 as SMNVEV (reference sequence). V trimming: 11 bases; J trimming: 9 bases; junction bases outside the gene matches: 9. The CDR3 runs to 13 residues. DNA of the CDR3: TGTGCCGGCACCCAGGGGGCGGGTTCACCCCTCCACTTT. It encodes CAGTQGAGSPLHF.

This clone was detected once. The chain uses TRBV7-8 and TRBJ2-6, with 8 positions matching TRBD1. The junction had 6 bases not matched to a gene; V was cut back by 2 bases and J by 0 bases. Per the germline V gene, CDR1 is SGHVS and CDR2 is FQNEAQ. CDR3 length: 18 amino acids. The CDR3 here is CASSLFDRGPSGANVLTF. The CDR3 bases are TGTGCCAGCAGCTTATTCGACAGGGGACCCTCTGGGGCCAACGTCCTGACTTTC.

The V and J genes are TRBV28 and TRBJ2-7, with TRBD2 matching 10 bases. CDR3 length: 16 amino acids. CDR1 MDHEN and CDR2 SYDVKM come from the germline V gene. V lost 4 bases, J lost 0 bases, and 6 bases stayed unmatched. DNA of the CDR3: TGTGCCAGCAGTTCTAGCGGGAGTCCTTCCTCCTACGAGCAGTACTTC. It encodes CASSSSGSPSSYEQYF. The full variable domain, completed using reference TRBV28 and TRBJ2-7, is DVKVTQSSRYLVKRTGEKVFLECVQDMDHENMFWYRQDPGLGLRLIYFSYDVKMKEKGDIPEGYSVSREKKERFSLILESASTNQTSMYLCASSSSGSPSSYEQYFGPGTRLTVT.

This chain uses TRBV7-9 with TRBJ1-5; TRBD1 matches at 7 bases. The V and J ends lost 6 bases and 2 bases, in that order; junction bases with no gene match: 7. The CDR3 loop spans 15 amino acids. Germline assignment: CDR1 SEHNR and CDR2 FQNEAQ (reference sequence). The CDR3 DNA follows: TGTGCCAGCAGTTCACACCAGGGGGGCAATCAGCCCCAGCATTTT. Translated, it gives CASSSHQGGNQPQHF.

This CDR3 reads CASSSYGYEQYF. CDR3 coding DNA: TGTGCCAGCAGCTCGTACGGCTACGAGCAGTACTTC. The chain uses TRBV7-2 and TRBJ2-7; D ambiguous. CDR3 size: 12 residues. CDR1 is SGHTA, CDR2 FQGNSA, per germline. The V gene lost 4 bases and the J gene lost 3 bases, with 7 bases spanning the gap.

The rearrangement joins TRBV28 to TRBJ2-3; maybe TRBD2 (5 bases). Germline V gene sequence: CDR1 MDHEN, CDR2 SYDVKM. V was shortened by 2 bases and J by 5 bases, with 17 bases between the two germline ends. There are 16 residues in the CDR3. The DNA of the CDR3 is TGTGCCAGCAGTTTAGGTCCCCGGGGATTAGGAGATACGCAGTATTTT. This gives the protein CASSLGPRGLGDTQYF.

The CDR3 sequence: CASSSNPGFSYEQYF. The CDR3 DNA follows: TGTGCCAGCAGTTCCAACCCAGGGTTCTCCTACGAGCAGTACTTC. J is TRBJ2-7 and V is TRBV27; possible D gene TRBD1, 5 bases. Germline V gives CDR1 MNHEY, CDR2 SMNVEV (reference sequence). This CDR3 spans 15 amino acids. Trimming shortened V by 4 bases and J by 0 bases, and 13 bases separated the two germline ends.

This clone was recorded a few times. CDR3 bases: TGTGCCAGCAGGCCCGGGACCTACGAGCAGTACTTC. Its translation is CASRPGTYEQYF. The J gene is TRBJ2-7, the V gene TRBV27, with D perhaps matching TRBD2 (5 bases). CDR1 is MNHEY and CDR2 is SMNVEV in the germline V gene (reference sequence). The V gene lost 6 bases and the J gene lost 2 bases, with 8 bases spanning the gap. The CDR3 has 12 residues.

The V call is TRBV2, the J call TRBJ1-5; a weak D match, TRBD1 (5 bases). Between the trimmed V and J ends, which lost 4 bases and 7 bases, there was a span of 14 bases. CDR1 and CDR2 from the germline V gene are SNHLY and FYNNEI. This CDR3 is built from 14 residues. Written as DNA, the CDR3 is TGTGCCAGCAGTGGTCGCAGGGAAAGACAGCCCCAGCATTTT. It specifies CASSGRRERQPQHF.

V is TRBV28 and J is TRBJ2-7; D might be TRBD2 (6 bases). The CDR3 spans 14 residues. Germline V lookup: CDR1 MDHEN, CDR2 SYDVKM. Deletions cut 2 bases from V and 5 bases from J, with 13 bases between. CDR3 sequence reads: CASSLGGRRHEQYF. CDR3 nucleotide sequence: TGTGCCAGCAGTTTAGGGGGGAGGCGCCACGAGCAGTACTTC. Full variable domain (missing parts from reference TRBV28 and TRBJ2-7): DVKVTQSSRYLVKRTGEKVFLECVQDMDHENMFWYRQDPGLGLRLIYFSYDVKMKEKGDIPEGYSVSREKKERFSLILESASTNQTSMYLCASSLGGRRHEQYFGPGTRLTVT.

V and J are TRBV19 and TRBJ1-5; possible D gene TRBD1, 6 bases. The germline V and J ends were trimmed by 4 bases and 7 bases, with 20 bases remaining between them. The V gene's germline CDR1 is LNHDA and CDR2 SQIVND (reference sequence). CDR3 length: 16 amino acids. Here the CDR3 reads CASSTIYRDRIQPQHF. The CDR3, as DNA: TGTGCCAGTAGTACTATCTACAGGGACCGGATCCAGCCCCAGCATTTT.

This sequence joins TRBV6-5 and TRBJ1-3; possibly TRBD1 for D (6 bases). V lost 4 bases and J 4 bases, leaving 14 bases between the germline ends. This CDR3 is built from 15 residues. Germline CDR1 is MNHEY and CDR2 is SVGAGI. CDR3 amino acids: CASSSTGSAGNTIYF. In DNA, the CDR3 is TGTGCCAGCAGTTCTACAGGGAGCGCCGGAAACACCATATATTTT.

This clone was recorded at least ten times. This chain connects TRBV10-3 to TRBJ2-1; TRBD2 is a possible D gene (7 bases). The V gene lost 10 bases and the J gene lost 0 bases, with 19 bases spanning the gap. The CDR3 length is 16 residues. Germline-derived CDR1 and CDR2 are ENHRY and SYGVKD. CDR3 DNA: TGTGCCACCTCTGGGGGGGCCATAAGCTCCTACAATGAGCAGTTCTTC. It yields the protein CATSGGAISSYNEQFF.

The chain couples TRBV28 to TRBJ2-1; D is perhaps TRBD2 (6 bases). Germline loops: CDR1 MDHEN, CDR2 SYDVKM. This CDR3 has 15 residues. Trimming took 4 bases from V and 6 from J, leaving 16 bases between them. Here the CDR3 DNA reads TGTGCCAGCAGTTCCGGGGGTAGGATCTCCAATGAGCAGTTCTTC. Translating it yields CASSSGGRISNEQFF.

This clone has just one count. The rearrangement joins TRBV25-1 to TRBJ2-6; D remains ambiguous. The CDR3 runs 13 residues. V lost 3 bases and J lost 4, with 4 bases in between. CDR1 is MGHDK, CDR2 SYGVNS, per germline. This CDR3 is CASSEAGANVLTF. In nucleotides, the CDR3 is TGTGCCAGCAGTGAGGCAGGGGCCAACGTCCTGACTTTC.

The V gene is TRBV3-1 (or the pseudogene TRBV3-2), the J gene TRBJ2-5; D is ambiguous. This CDR3 region has 15 residues. Per germline, CDR1 LGHDT and CDR2 YNNKEL (reference sequence). V was shortened by 0 bases and J by 2 bases, with 10 bases between the two germline ends. CDR3 amino acids: CASSQDGRSQETQYF. CDR3 DNA: TGTGCCAGCAGCCAAGATGGGCGATCTCAAGAGACCCAGTACTTC.

The V call is TRBV7-8, the J call TRBJ2-7, with 10 bases identical to TRBD2. CDR1 and CDR2 from the germline V gene are SGHVS and FQNEAQ. This CDR3 is 14 amino acids long. With V trimmed by 7 bases and J by 2 bases, 5 bases remained unmatched. The CDR3 nucleotides read TGTGCCAGCACCCGGACTAGCGGCCCCTACGAGCAGTACTTC. Translation gives CASTRTSGPYEQYF. Full variable domain (missing parts from reference TRBV7-8 and TRBJ2-7): GAGVSQSPRYKVAKRGQDVALRCDPISGHVSLFWYQQALGQGPEFLTYFQNEAQLDKSGLPSDRFFAERPEGSVSTLKIQRTQQEDSAVYLCASTRTSGPYEQYFGPGTRLTVT.